The 10 T cell receptor beta chains reported below all come from one sample, sequenced in a study of blood T cell repertoires in COVID-19. Libraries were prepared by immunoSEQ multiplex PCR; TCRdb keeps only in-frame clonotypes and omits some of them. The sample contains under 350,000 clones, approximately 90% of which appear only once. Sequencing was done on a sample of peripheral blood. All receptors derive from a man aged 40-49 years with acute or convalescent COVID-19.

V usage is TRBV2 and J usage is TRBJ1-2; TRBD1 might be the D (5 bases). The V gene's germline CDR1 is SNHLY and CDR2 FYNNEI. CDR3 length: 12 residues. Trimming left V 6 bases short and J 4 bases short, with 9 bases between. The CDR3 DNA follows: TGTGCCAGCAGAGGGGTCCTCTATGGCTACACCTTC. Amino acid sequence: CASRGVLYGYTF.

V usage is TRBV4-1 and J usage is TRBJ1-1; D is undetermined. CDR3 size: 16 residues. Trimming shortened V by 4 bases and J by 0 bases, and 15 bases separated the two germline ends. Germline V gene lookup returns CDR1 MGHRA and CDR2 YSYEKL. CDR3 amino acids: CASSLPGSSLNTEAFF. The CDR3 DNA reads TGCGCCAGCAGCCTCCCCGGGAGCTCATTGAACACTGAAGCTTTCTTT.

This clone occurred once. The rearrangement uses TRBV3-1 (or the pseudogene TRBV3-2) and TRBJ2-7; D possibly corresponds to TRBD2 (6 bases). V was pared by 4 bases and J by 3 bases, with 16 bases between. This CDR3 spans 15 amino acids. Germline values: CDR1 LGHDT, CDR2 YNNKEL (reference sequence). CDR3 residues: CASSLQGGGVYEQYF. Here the CDR3 DNA reads TGTGCCAGCAGCCTCCAAGGCGGAGGGGTCTACGAGCAGTACTTC.

The chain is built from TRBV7-3 and TRBJ1-3; maybe TRBD1 (5 bases). Germline V gives CDR1 SGHTA, CDR2 FQGTGA. The CDR3 runs to 18 residues. The ends were cut back, 2 bases at V and 4 bases at J, with 21 bases in the middle. The CDR3: CASSLEWPGNARGNTIYF. The CDR3 bases are TGTGCCAGCAGCTTAGAGTGGCCAGGGAATGCTCGGGGAAACACCATATATTTT.

The V gene is TRBV18, the J gene TRBJ1-5; 8 bases match TRBD1. Germline loops: CDR1 KGHSH, CDR2 LQKENI. The CDR3 is made up of 14 amino acids. The J segment lost 5 bases and the V segment lost 4 bases, leaving 4 bases of the junction unmatched. CDR3 coding DNA: TGTGCCAGCTCACTTTCAGGGGGCGATCAGCCCCAGCATTTT. Amino acids: CASSLSGGDQPQHF.

This chain uses TRBV6-5 with TRBJ2-1, with D possibly being TRBD2 (5 bases). The CDR3 is 14 amino acids. V lost 3 bases to trimming and J lost 6 bases, with 12 bases between them. CDR1 MNHEY and CDR2 SVGAGI come from the germline V gene. The CDR3 region is CASSYYQAGNEQFF. DNA of the CDR3: TGTGCCAGCAGTTATTACCAGGCGGGCAATGAGCAGTTCTTC.

The genes are TRBV27 and TRBJ1-5, with D possibly matching TRBD1 (5 bases). CDR3 size: 13 residues. V shed 4 bases and J shed 5 bases, with 9 bases lying between them. CDR1 and CDR2 from the germline V gene are MNHEY and SMNVEV (reference sequence). The CDR3 protein is CASSSTGYQPQHF. The CDR3 bases are TGTGCCAGCAGTTCTACAGGATATCAGCCCCAGCATTTT.

The chain carries TRBV10-1 and TRBJ2-3, with D perhaps matching TRBD2 (6 bases). The germline CDR1 and CDR2 sequences are WNHNN and SYGVQD (reference sequence). The CDR3 length is 13 residues. The germline V and J ends were trimmed by 4 bases and 6 bases, with 11 bases remaining between them. DNA for the CDR3: TGCGCCAGCAGTGGCGGGACGTTGGATACGCAGTATTTT. Protein product: CASSGGTLDTQYF.

The chain uses TRBV19 and TRBJ1-5; 10 nucleotides match TRBD1. The germline V gene has CDR1 LNHDA and CDR2 SQIVND (reference sequence). There are 15 residues in the CDR3. Trimming took 5 bases from V and 1 from J; bases not matched to a gene: 2. The CDR3 DNA reads TGTGCCAGTAGTTGGACAGGGGGAAGCAATCAGCCCCAGCATTTT. This translates into CASSWTGGSNQPQHF. Supplemented by reference TRBV19 and TRBJ1-5, the full variable domain reads DGGITQSPKYLFRKEGQNVTLSCEQNLNHDAMYWYRQDPGQGLRLIYYSQIVNDFQKGDIAEGYSVSREKKESFPLTVTSAQKNPTAFYLCASSWTGGSNQPQHFGDGTRLSIL.

The CDR3 coding sequence is TGTGCCAGCAGCCAGAGTTGGGAGACTACTAACTATGGCTACACCTTC. Its translation: CASSQSWETTNYGYTF. The V and J genes are TRBV3-1 (or the pseudogene TRBV3-2) and TRBJ1-2; no clear D. The germline V gene encodes CDR1 LGHDT and CDR2 YNNKEL (reference sequence). The CDR3 contains 16 residues. Trimming took 3 bases from V and 0 from J, leaving 14 bases between them.